The clone carrying this T cell receptor beta chain was detected only a few times. Its antigen is still unknown. The data were taken from a study of CD8+CD57+ T cells in acquired aplastic anemia. Study background: Quantities of DNA derived from sorted CD4+ and CD8+ cells averaged 3.2 ug.

According to the study, genomic DNA was the template for TCR beta VDJ and CDR3 profiling. TCRdb reprocessed the reads via MiXCR and lists one record per CDR3 protein. The sample includes a few hundred thousand distinct CDR3 sequences, around 30% of them seen just once. Findings and limits, study-wide: The CD8+ Simpson's diversity of patients and controls was not significantly different.

An expansion of CD8+CD57+ cells by flow cytometry had been shown in patients chosen for sequencing. Each of the patients presented with severe acquired aplastic anemia. Blood came from patients not yet given any therapy. Germline V lookup: CDR1 DFQATT, CDR2 SNEGSKA (reference sequence). The CDR3 extends over 14 amino acids. The J segment lost 3 bases and the V segment lost 5 bases, leaving 6 bases of the junction unmatched. Sequenced material: sorted CD4+, CD8+, or CD8+CD57+ T cells (not recorded which) from PBMCs. The TCR comes from a human donor with aplastic anemia. The chain carries TRBV20-1 and TRBJ2-2, with TRBD1 matching over 7 bases. The CDR3 bases are TGCAGTGCTCCGGGGACAGTCGACACCGGGGAGCTGTTTTTT. It encodes CSAPGTVDTGELFF.